These T cell receptor beta chains were read from a single sample in a study of T-cell memory formation after mild COVID-19. TCRdb called the 5' RACE reads again in MiXCR, with one record for every CDR3 protein. The data show 100,000 to 150,000 distinct CDR3 sequences, about a sixth seen once. Sequencing input: PBMCs or a T cell subset sorted from them (not recorded which). The origin of the receptors is a man between 18 and 29 years old who had mild COVID-19 (a few samples of this study predate the infection). Cell type and time point are not known. CDR3s include the opening cysteine and the closing phenylalanine or tryptophan. The D gene is left open where the match is weak. Expanded clones are given a class, and other clones once, few, many or no size at all.

CDR3 | DNA | D | J | V | size
CASSPQEGAQYF | TGTGCCAGCTCACCACAGGAGGGGGCCCAGTACTTC | . | TRBJ2-5 | TRBV18 | .
CASRPTPGGFYSNQPQHF | TGTGCAAGTCGCCCCACCCCGGGAGGGTTCTATAGCAATCAGCCCCAGCATTTT | . | TRBJ1-5 | TRBV12-2 | few
CASSYGDSMNTEAFF | TGCGCCAGCAGCTACGGGGACAGCATGAACACTGAAGCTTTCTTT | TRBD1 | TRBJ1-1 | TRBV5-1 | few
CASSEPSGGYTQYF | TGTGCCAGCAGTGAACCTAGCGGGGGCTATACGCAGTATTTT | TRBD2 | TRBJ2-3 | TRBV6-2/TRBV6-3 | few
CASSQEPGNTIYF | TGCGCCAGCAGCCAGGAGCCTGGAAACACCATATATTTT | . | TRBJ1-3 | TRBV4-3 | .
CASSEFESTQQYF | TGTGCCAGCAGTGAGTTTGAGTCCACTCAGCAGTACTTC | . | TRBJ2-7 | TRBV2 | .
CATSNQLAGTGELFF | TGTGCCACCAGCAACCAACTAGCGGGGACCGGGGAGCTGTTTTTT | TRBD2 | TRBJ2-2 | TRBV15 | .
CAISETSAPYNEQFF | TGTGCCATCAGTGAGACCAGCGCCCCGTACAATGAGCAGTTCTTC | . | TRBJ2-1 | TRBV10-3 | few
CASRRFSGVQETQYF | TGTGCCAGCAGGAGATTTAGCGGGGTCCAAGAGACCCAGTACTTC | TRBD2 | TRBJ2-5 | TRBV6-2/TRBV6-3 | .
CASSSTGVQPQHF | TGTGCCAGCAGCTCGACAGGGGTTCAGCCCCAGCATTTT | TRBD1 | TRBJ1-5 | TRBV6-6 | few
CASSLLPGELFF | TGTGCCAGCAGTCTCCTCCCTGGGGAGCTGTTTTTT | . | TRBJ2-2 | TRBV4-2 | .
CASSFGLAGAGTGELFF | TGTGCCAGCAGCTTTGGTCTAGCGGGGGCTGGGACCGGGGAGCTGTTTTTT | TRBD2 | TRBJ2-2 | TRBV7-9 | .
CASSFLEQGLGNEQFF | TGTGCCAGCAGCTTTTTAGAACAGGGCCTTGGCAATGAGCAGTTCTTC | . | TRBJ2-1 | TRBV7-8 | .
CSARLAGGPRELFF | TGCAGTGCGCGACTAGCGGGGGGGCCCAGGGAGCTGTTTTTT | TRBD2 | TRBJ2-2 | TRBV20-1 | .
CATTPRGGAVETQYF | TGCGCCACCACCCCCCGAGGGGGGGCTGTGGAGACCCAGTACTTC | . | TRBJ2-5 | TRBV5-1 | .
CSARDLSLGGQSNQPQHF | TGCAGTGCTAGAGATTTGTCCCTCGGGGGGCAGAGCAATCAGCCCCAGCATTTT | . | TRBJ1-5 | TRBV20-1 | .
CASSLRGIGAGTKANQPQHF | TGTGCCAGCAGTTTAAGGGGAATAGGGGCAGGGACAAAGGCCAATCAGCCCCAGCATTTT | . | TRBJ1-5 | TRBV12-3/TRBV12-4 | .
CSARDAWRRGGPDTQYF | TGCAGTGCTAGAGATGCGTGGCGGCGGGGGGGCCCAGATACGCAGTATTTT | TRBD2 | TRBJ2-3 | TRBV20-1 | .
CASSLGERQTYGYTF | TGCGCCAGCAGCTTGGGGGAGCGACAGACTTATGGCTACACCTTC | . | TRBJ1-2 | TRBV5-1 | .
CASSLELNSAATEAFF | TGCGCCAGCAGCTTGGAACTTAATTCGGCCGCGACTGAAGCTTTCTTT | . | TRBJ1-1 | TRBV5-1 | few
CATSRDGGNTYEQYF | TGTGCCACCAGCAGAGATGGAGGGAACACCTACGAGCAGTACTTC | . | TRBJ2-7 | TRBV15 | .
CAISGPAGGLGTDTQYF | TGTGCCATCAGTGGCCCAGCGGGGGGGTTGGGCACAGATACGCAGTATTTT | TRBD2 | TRBJ2-3 | TRBV10-3 | .
CASSLRLGGENTEAFF | TGTGCCAGCAGCTTAAGGTTGGGGGGCGAGAACACTGAAGCTTTCTTT | . | TRBJ1-1 | TRBV7-2 | few
CASSQIPASNYGYTF | TGTGCCAGCAGCCAAATACCGGCATCTAACTATGGCTACACCTTC | . | TRBJ1-2 | TRBV3-1 | .
CASSLVGWGTQYF | TGTGCCAGCAGCTTAGTCGGGTGGGGGACCCAGTACTTC | . | TRBJ2-5 | TRBV7-2 | few
CATSCLASAAEQYF | TGTGCCACCAGTTGCCTAGCCTCCGCTGCCGAGCAGTACTTC | . | TRBJ2-7 | TRBV24-1 | .
CASSLLSPRTANYGYTF | TGTGCCAGCAGCTTATTATCCCCCCGGACAGCCAACTATGGCTACACCTTC | . | TRBJ1-2 | TRBV11-2 | .
CASSFGQLKAYF | TGTGCCAGCAGTTTTGGGCAGCTTAAGGCGTACTTC | . | TRBJ2-5 | TRBV12-3/TRBV12-4 | few
CASSRDSSASIYGYTF | TGCGCCAGCAGCCGAGACAGCTCAGCCTCCATCTATGGCTACACCTTC | . | TRBJ1-2 | TRBV5-1 | .
CSARSRSRAGELFF | TGCAGTGCTAGATCTCGGTCGCGGGCCGGGGAGCTGTTTTTT | . | TRBJ2-2 | TRBV20-1 | .
CASSEDRNQPQHF | TGTGCCAGCAGCGAGGACAGGAATCAGCCCCAGCATTTT | TRBD1 | TRBJ1-5 | TRBV11-2 | .
CASRPSGVNSYNEQFF | TGCGCCAGCAGGCCTAGCGGGGTCAACTCCTACAATGAGCAGTTCTTC | TRBD2 | TRBJ2-1 | TRBV5-1 | few
CSATRDGGNQPQHF | TGCAGTGCAACCCGGGACGGAGGCAATCAGCCCCAGCATTTT | . | TRBJ1-5 | TRBV20-1 | once
CASSSEPGDEQFF | TGTGCCAGCAGCTCCGAACCAGGGGATGAGCAGTTCTTC | . | TRBJ2-1 | TRBV7-2 | few
CASSGRTGAGYEQYF | TGTGCCAGCAGCGGACGGACAGGGGCGGGCTACGAGCAGTACTTC | TRBD1 | TRBJ2-7 | TRBV5-5 | .
CASSPETGFYEQFF | TGTGCCAGCAGCCCCGAGACAGGGTTTTATGAGCAGTTCTTC | TRBD1 | TRBJ2-1 | TRBV11-3 | .
CSASGVWAGELFF | TGCAGTGCTAGCGGGGTGTGGGCCGGGGAGCTGTTTTTT | . | TRBJ2-2 | TRBV20-1 | few
CASSLPPQRGPQYF | TGTGCCAGCAGCTTACCCCCACAACGGGGGCCCCAGTACTTC | . | TRBJ2-5 | TRBV7-2 | few
CASRSNRVGAGELFF | TGTGCCAGCAGGTCAAACAGGGTTGGGGCCGGGGAGCTGTTTTTT | . | TRBJ2-2 | TRBV7-8 | few
CASSPRGGGNTEAFF | TGTGCCAGCAGTCCGCGGGGCGGTGGGAACACTGAAGCTTTCTTT | . | TRBJ1-1 | TRBV28 | many
CASSSTHRDTQYF | TGTGCCAGCAGCTCAACCCACAGGGATACGCAGTATTTT | . | TRBJ2-3 | TRBV7-2 | .
CASSSLGRGSYNEQFF | TGCGCCAGCAGCTCCCTTGGCCGAGGCTCCTACAATGAGCAGTTCTTC | . | TRBJ2-1 | TRBV5-1 | few
CAGTSGGLTGELFF | TGTGCCGGGACTAGCGGGGGGCTCACCGGGGAGCTGTTTTTT | TRBD2 | TRBJ2-2 | TRBV11-2 | .
CASSQVGQGEETQYF | TGTGCCAGCAGCCAAGTTGGGCAGGGAGAGGAGACCCAGTACTTC | . | TRBJ2-5 | TRBV4-2 | .
CAWRGQNSNEQFF | TGTGCCTGGAGAGGGCAAAATTCCAATGAGCAGTTCTTC | . | TRBJ2-1 | TRBV30 | .
CASSTREVAAEAFF | TGTGCCAGCAGCACAAGGGAGGTTGCAGCTGAAGCTTTCTTT | . | TRBJ1-1 | TRBV5-6 | few
CSASRSDRDILNIQYF | TGCAGTGCTAGTCGTAGCGACAGGGATATTTTGAACATTCAGTACTTC | TRBD1 | TRBJ2-4 | TRBV20-1 | .
CASSPEAFQETQYF | TGTGCCAGCAGCCCGGAGGCTTTCCAAGAGACCCAGTACTTC | . | TRBJ2-5 | TRBV16 | .
CASSFILTSGYTF | TGTGCCAGCAGTTTTATCTTAACGAGCGGCTACACCTTC | . | TRBJ1-2 | TRBV12-3/TRBV12-4 | .
CASRSGLGYTF | TGTGCCAGCAGATCGGGGCTAGGCTACACCTTC | . | TRBJ1-2 | TRBV12-3/TRBV12-4 | .
CASEPGAGSQEQYF | TGCGCCAGCGAACCAGGGGCGGGGTCTCAAGAGCAGTACTTC | . | TRBJ2-7 | TRBV5-1 | few
CASSQESVGTAIYQETQYF | TGTGCCAGCAGCCAAGAATCGGTGGGGACAGCGATCTACCAAGAGACCCAGTACTTC | TRBD1 | TRBJ2-5 | TRBV4-2 | .